One T cell receptor (beta chain) is described in this entry. The data derive from a study of blood T cell repertoires in COVID-19. Study-level information: Acute-phase and convalescent COVID-19 samples originated in the United States, Italy and Spain. From T cells, B-cell-depleted T cells, or PBMCs came the material, which was cDNA or gDNA.

In the authors' methods: Reference gene primer amplification yielded estimated nucleated cell counts. The protocol was immunoSEQ multiplex PCR, while the TCRdb copy is restricted to in-frame clones and leaves out a portion. The DNA gave D and trimming, while V, J and clone size come from that table. The table has roughly 360,000 clones, 70% to 90% seen once. Study members were between about 18 and 90 years old and lived in 24 US regions. This receptor was obtained from a woman aged 25 to 39 with acute COVID-19. The sample taken for sequencing was PBMCs or T cells enriched from blood (not recorded which).

This CDR3 reads CSGTGTGGRNTQYF. In DNA form, the CDR3 reads TGCAGCGGGACCGGGACCGGGGGACGTAATACGCAGTATTTT. The chain uses TRBV29-1 and TRBJ2-3; TRBD2 might be the D (6 bases). Germline-derived CDR1 and CDR2 are SQVTM and ANQGSEA. This CDR3 is built from 14 residues. V dropped 7 bases and J dropped 7 bases, with 21 bases sitting between them.